The 32 T cell receptor beta chains presented below share a single source sample, sequenced in a study of blood T cell repertoires in COVID-19. Sequenced by immunoSEQ multiplex PCR; TCRdb stores in-frame clones only, minus some. Of approximately 200,000 clones in the sample, more than 60% were seen once. The sample consisted of peripheral blood. These receptors were collected from a woman aged 50 to 60 with acute or convalescent COVID-19.

This CDR3 is CASTAGGARIYEQYF. CDR3 in DNA: TGTGCCAGCACCGCGGGGGGAGCGCGAATCTACGAGCAGTACTTC. The V and J genes are TRBV6-5 and TRBJ2-7; 8 bases line up with TRBD2. Per germline, CDR1 MNHEY and CDR2 SVGAGI. The CDR3 runs to 15 residues. V shed 7 bases, J shed 3 bases, and the junction held 11 bases outside the gene matches.

The V gene is TRBV6-1, the J gene TRBJ1-6; D is unclear. The CDR3 extends over 16 amino acids. V was shortened by 1 base and J by 0 bases, with 7 bases between the two germline ends. In germline, CDR1 is MNHNS, CDR2 SASEGT. The CDR3: CASSEVGSSYNSPLHF. The CDR3 nucleotides are TGTGCCAGCAGTGAAGTTGGGAGCTCCTATAATTCACCCCTCCACTTT.

This clone has a handful of counts. The chain joins TRBV2 to TRBJ1-5; 7 bases map to TRBD1. The CDR3 contains 14 residues. CDR1 is SNHLY, CDR2 FYNNEI, per germline. V trimming: 7 bases; J trimming: 4 bases; junction bases outside the gene matches: 7. The CDR3 spells CASTSDRTNQPQHF. For the CDR3, the DNA is TGTGCCAGCACCTCGGACAGGACGAATCAGCCCCAGCATTTT.

J is TRBJ2-3 and V is TRBV18; TRBD2 aligns across 11 bases. The CDR3 has 16 residues. Germline-derived CDR1 and CDR2 are KGHSH and LQKENI. V lost 3 bases, J lost 6 bases, and 8 bases stayed unmatched. The CDR3 region is CASSPSIAGGPDTQYF. CDR3 DNA sequence: TGTGCCAGCTCACCGTCCATAGCGGGAGGGCCGGATACGCAGTATTTT.

V gene TRBV29-1 combines with J gene TRBJ2-4; D is perhaps TRBD1 (5 bases). This CDR3 has 12 residues. V lost 4 bases and J lost 9, with 13 bases in between. Germline values: CDR1 SQVTM, CDR2 ANQGSEA. CDR3 residues: CSVAIQGGIQYF. The CDR3 nucleotides read TGCAGCGTTGCAATTCAGGGCGGCATTCAGTACTTC. Combining the CDR3 with reference TRBV29-1 and TRBJ2-4 gives the whole variable domain SAVISQKPSRDICQRGTSLTIQCQVDSQVTMMFWYRQQPGQSLTLIATANQGSEATYESGFVIDKFPISRPNLTFSTLTVSNMSPEDSSIYLCSVAIQGGIQYFGAGTRLSVL.

This clone has a count of ten or more. This chain links TRBV3-1 (or the pseudogene TRBV3-2) with TRBJ1-1; D gene ambiguous. Germline CDR1 reads LGHDT; CDR2 reads YNNKEL (reference sequence). CDR3 length: 15 residues. V lost 4 bases and J lost 0, with 12 bases in between. The CDR3, as DNA: TGTGCCAGCAGCCCCCAGACAAGTATGAACACTGAAGCTTTCTTT. It translates to CASSPQTSMNTEAFF.

V usage is TRBV28 and J usage is TRBJ2-7; 10 bases match TRBD2. The CDR3 totals 14 residues. CDR1 MDHEN and CDR2 SYDVKM come from the germline V gene. The V and J ends lost 7 bases and 4 bases, in that order; junction bases with no gene match: 7. The CDR3 sequence is CASTQLAGTYEQYF. For the CDR3, the DNA is TGTGCCAGCACCCAACTAGCGGGAACATACGAGCAGTACTTC.

The chain has TRBV9 and TRBJ2-5; D is ambiguous. Per the germline V gene, CDR1 is SGDLS and CDR2 is YYNGEE. The CDR3 contains 13 residues. With 4 bases removed from V and 5 bases from J, the gap between germline ends came to 12 bases. The CDR3 region is CASSPLQAETQYF. CDR3 DNA sequence: TGTGCCAGCAGCCCCCTCCAGGCGGAGACCCAGTACTTC.

J is TRBJ1-3 and V is TRBV5-1; D not certain. V shed 0 bases and J shed 0 bases, with 10 bases lying between them. This CDR3 contains 16 residues. In germline, CDR1 is SGHRS, CDR2 YFSETQ. CDR3 region: CASSLALRASGNTIYF. The CDR3 bases are TGCGCCAGCAGCTTGGCCTTGCGGGCCTCTGGAAACACCATATATTTT.

The chain carries TRBV3-1 (or the pseudogene TRBV3-2) and TRBJ2-1, with TRBD2 matching 8 bases. The CDR3 is made up of 20 amino acids. CDR1 and CDR2 from the germline V gene are LGHDT and YNNKEL (reference sequence). The trim removed 0 bases at V and 3 bases at J, leaving 16 bases unmatched. The CDR3 loop reads CASSQEGGSGRVSLYNEQFF. CDR3 in DNA: TGTGCCAGCAGCCAAGAAGGAGGAAGCGGGAGAGTTTCCCTCTACAATGAGCAGTTCTTC.

In its sample, this clone was seen once. This sequence joins TRBV6-2 or TRBV6-3 and TRBJ1-6; 9 bases line up with TRBD1. CDR3 size: 15 residues. V shed 5 bases and J 13 bases; nucleotides not matched to a gene: 12. Germline lookup yields CDR1 MNHEY and CDR2 SVGEGT. The CDR3 bases are TGTGCCAGCAGTGCACCACGGGGACAGGGAGTTCCCCTCCACTTT. Its protein is CASSAPRGQGVPLHF.

The chain employs TRBV19 and TRBJ2-6, with D perhaps TRBD2 (5 bases). V lost 3 bases to trimming and J lost 1 base, with 19 bases between them. The germline gives CDR1 LNHDA, CDR2 SQIVND (reference sequence). The CDR3 has 19 residues. The CDR3 sequence: CASSIDSGSGLSGANVLTF. CDR3 DNA: TGTGCCAGTAGTATTGATTCCGGGTCCGGACTGTCTGGGGCCAACGTCCTGACTTTC.

The chain employs TRBV19 and TRBJ2-5, with TRBD1 matching 7 bases. This CDR3 contains 14 residues. The trim removed 6 bases at V and 5 bases at J, leaving 9 bases unmatched. Germline V CDR1 and CDR2: LNHDA, SQIVND (reference sequence). DNA for the CDR3: TGTGCCAGTAGGCGACAGGGCGGCGGGGAGACCCAGTACTTC. Translated: CASRRQGGGETQYF.

This clone was recorded once. CDR3 in DNA: TGTGCCAGCAGCTTGGACGGGTCCGGAAACACCATATATTTT. Amino acids: CASSLDGSGNTIYF. The chain has TRBV5-5 and TRBJ1-3; D is unresolved. This CDR3 has 14 amino acids. In germline, CDR1 is SGHKS, CDR2 YYEKEE (reference sequence). V lost 0 bases and J lost 4, with 8 bases in between.

Only one count was recorded for this clone. This chain uses TRBV5-4 with TRBJ1-6; D is possibly TRBD1 (5 bases). The V end lost 3 bases, the J end lost 6 bases, and 10 bases lay between the germline ends. The CDR3 contains 14 residues. Germline CDR1 is SGHNT and CDR2 is YYREEE (reference sequence). CDR3: CASSWDFSNSPLHF. As DNA, the CDR3 is TGTGCCAGCAGCTGGGACTTCTCTAATTCACCCCTCCACTTT.

This chain connects TRBV5-1 to TRBJ1-3; tentative D call: TRBD1 (6 bases). Trimming took off 6 bases at V and 0 bases at J, with 10 bases between the two ends. The germline gives CDR1 SGHRS, CDR2 YFSETQ. The CDR3 contains 14 residues. In DNA form, the CDR3 reads TGCGCCAGCACGCAGGGGACCTCTGGAAACACCATATATTTT. Encoded protein: CASTQGTSGNTIYF.

This clone was picked up a small number of times. The chain couples TRBV24-1 to TRBJ1-1; perhaps TRBD1 as D (5 bases). Trimming removed 5 bases from V and 5 bases from J, with 17 bases in between. The germline CDR1 and CDR2 sequences are KGHDR and SFDVKD. This CDR3 is built from 15 residues. The DNA for the CDR3 is TGTGCCACCAGTGCGGCCGGGAGGGGAAAGACTGAAGCTTTCTTT. It codes for CATSAAGRGKTEAFF.

In DNA, the CDR3 is TGTGCCAGCAGCCCCCGACAGGGGAGAGGCACAGATACGCAGTATTTT. Translated, it gives CASSPRQGRGTDTQYF. This chain joins TRBV3-1 (or the pseudogene TRBV3-2) and TRBJ2-3, with 8 bases matching TRBD1. From germline, CDR1 is LGHDT and CDR2 YNNKEL (reference sequence). The CDR3 is made up of 16 amino acids. With 4 bases clipped from V and 1 base from J, the junction kept 7 bases outside the gene matches.

This chain links TRBV11-2 with TRBJ2-1; 7 bases agree with TRBD1. The CDR3 spans 14 residues. CDR1 is SGHAT and CDR2 is FQNNGV in the germline V gene. Trimming cost V 5 bases and J 8 bases; bases outside gene matches: 9. DNA of the CDR3: TGTGCCAGCAGCACCGGGACAGCCTCCGATGAGCAGTTCTTC. The encoded protein is CASSTGTASDEQFF.

This rearrangement joins TRBV19 to TRBJ2-2; D gene ambiguous. V dropped 8 bases and J dropped 9 bases, with 22 bases sitting between them. CDR1 is LNHDA and CDR2 is SQIVND in the germline V gene (reference sequence). The CDR3 length is 15 residues. For the CDR3, the DNA is TGTGCCAGTTGCCCTTTTGACTCCATAGACCGGGAGCTGTTTTTT. It codes for CASCPFDSIDRELFF.

The J gene is TRBJ2-1, the V gene TRBV7-2; D is possibly TRBD2 (5 bases). Germline-derived CDR1 and CDR2 are SGHTA and FQGNSA. This CDR3 region has 15 residues. Trimming stripped 7 bases from V and 3 bases from J, with 16 bases between. As DNA, the CDR3 is TGTGCCAGCACCCCTAAAACCGGGAACTACAATGAGCAGTTCTTC. It translates to CASTPKTGNYNEQFF.

The CDR3 is CASSYLPGGSAEAFF. The CDR3 coding sequence is TGTGCCAGCAGTTACCTCCCAGGGGGGAGTGCTGAAGCTTTCTTT. The rearrangement links TRBV6-5 to TRBJ1-1; 7 bases align to TRBD1. The CDR3 loop spans 15 amino acids. The trim removed 2 bases at V and 6 bases at J, leaving 9 bases unmatched. Germline V gene lookup returns CDR1 MNHEY and CDR2 SVGAGI.

The chain is built from TRBV27 and TRBJ1-1, with D perhaps TRBD1 (6 bases). With 4 bases removed from V and 1 base from J, the gap between germline ends came to 10 bases. There are 14 residues in the CDR3. Germline CDR1 reads MNHEY; CDR2 reads SMNVEV (reference sequence). The CDR3 coding sequence is TGTGCCAGCAGTTCCTTGACAGGGAACACTGAAGCTTTCTTT. Translating gives CASSSLTGNTEAFF.

The chain has TRBV3-1 (or the pseudogene TRBV3-2) and TRBJ2-1; the match to TRBD1 covers 7 bases. Per germline, CDR1 LGHDT and CDR2 YNNKEL (reference sequence). Unmatched junction bases numbered 11, after V lost 5 bases and J lost 7 bases. The CDR3 covers 15 residues. CDR3 loop: CASSTQGRGQNEQFF. CDR3 nucleotides: TGTGCCAGCAGCACACAGGGAAGGGGGCAGAATGAGCAGTTCTTC.

J is TRBJ1-2 and V is TRBV6-2 or TRBV6-3; 10 bases are a match to TRBD1. V shed 6 bases, J shed 4 bases, and the junction held 8 bases outside the gene matches. Germline V lookup: CDR1 MNHEY, CDR2 SVGEGT. There are 15 residues in the CDR3. The CDR3 DNA is TGTGCCAGCAGCCCGTCGGGACAGGGGCTCTATGGCTACACCTTC. This encodes CASSPSGQGLYGYTF.

J is TRBJ2-2 and V is TRBV24-1; D gene ambiguous. The CDR3 length is 14 residues. The V gene lost 9 bases and the J gene lost 1 base, with 11 bases spanning the gap. The V gene's germline CDR1 is KGHDR and CDR2 SFDVKD. The CDR3 region is CATANTGNTGELFF. CDR3 coding DNA: TGTGCCACCGCCAACACGGGGAACACCGGGGAGCTGTTTTTT.

The rearrangement uses TRBV11-2 and TRBJ2-4; a weak D match, TRBD2 (5 bases). With 4 bases removed from V and 9 bases from J, the gap between germline ends came to 13 bases. CDR3 length: 13 amino acids. CDR1 SGHAT and CDR2 FQNNGV come from the germline V gene. The CDR3 sequence: CASSSLGAGIQYF. As DNA, the CDR3 is TGTGCCAGCAGCTCCCTTGGCGCGGGCATTCAGTACTTC.

The chain has TRBV15 and TRBJ1-4, with TRBD1 matching 7 bases. Germline loops: CDR1 LNHNV, CDR2 YYDKDF (reference sequence). The ends lost 5 bases at V and 1 base at J; junction bases unmatched: 7. This CDR3 comprises 16 residues. The CDR3 nucleotides are TGTGCCACCAGCTTCCGACAGGGACGAACTAATGAAAAACTGTTTTTT. It translates to CATSFRQGRTNEKLFF.

This clone was found once. The gene calls are TRBV6-5 and TRBJ1-1; D not certain. The V gene lost 5 bases and the J gene lost 0 bases, with 10 bases spanning the gap. The CDR3 is 14 amino acids. Germline assignment: CDR1 MNHEY and CDR2 SVGAGI. The CDR3 DNA reads TGTGCCAGCAGTCCTGTTCACTTGAACACTGAAGCTTTCTTT. It specifies CASSPVHLNTEAFF.

CDR3 in DNA: TGTGCCAGTAGTAAACAAAACTATGGCTACACCTTC. It is translated as CASSKQNYGYTF. The V and J genes are TRBV19 and TRBJ1-2; D gene unclear. Germline values: CDR1 LNHDA, CDR2 SQIVND (reference sequence). V lost 4 bases and J 2 bases, leaving 5 bases between the germline ends. The CDR3 is 12 amino acids.

The chain couples TRBV9 to TRBJ2-2, with 8 bases matching TRBD2. Germline trimming cut 5 bases from V and 1 base from J; bases unmatched to any gene: 4. The CDR3 consists of 15 residues. The germline V gene has CDR1 SGDLS and CDR2 YYNGEE. In nucleotides, the CDR3 is TGTGCCAGCAGGGAAGCGGGGGTGAACACCGGGGAGCTGTTTTTT. Translation: CASREAGVNTGELFF.

The chain recombines TRBV3-1 (or the pseudogene TRBV3-2) with TRBJ1-2, with 7 bases aligning to TRBD1. The CDR3 length is 15 residues. Per germline, CDR1 LGHDT and CDR2 YNNKEL (reference sequence). V lost 4 bases to trimming and J lost 0 bases; unmatched junction nucleotides: 5. DNA for the CDR3: TGTGCCAGCAGCCCGGACAGGAGAGCTAACTATGGCTACACCTTC. As protein: CASSPDRRANYGYTF.